A single sample is the source of the 23 T cell receptor beta chains below, sequenced in a study of blood T cell repertoires in COVID-19. Data came from immunoSEQ multiplex PCR; TCRdb stores just in-frame clones and leaves some out. Among over 110,000 clones listed, 88% were seen once. Sequenced: peripheral blood. The receptors here all came from a human donor in a cohort sampled during active COVID-19.

V gene TRBV2 combines with J gene TRBJ2-1; 11 bases line up with TRBD1. Germline CDR1 reads SNHLY; CDR2 reads FYNNEI. The CDR3 extends over 15 amino acids. After removal of 4 bases from V and 10 bases from J, the junction contained 9 bases not matched to a gene. CDR3 nucleotides: TGTGCCAGCAGTGGAAGGGACAGGGGGAGCGGCGAGCAGTTCTTC. Amino acid sequence: CASSGRDRGSGEQFF.

This sequence joins TRBV2 and TRBJ1-2; 9 bases map to TRBD1. There are 14 residues in the CDR3. Trimming at V came to 5 bases and at J to 6 bases, leaving 7 bases not matched to a gene. The germline CDR1 and CDR2 sequences are SNHLY and FYNNEI. The DNA for the CDR3 is TGTGCCAGCAGTCCGATACAGGGGGCCCATGGCTACACCTTC. Its protein product is CASSPIQGAHGYTF.

The gene calls are TRBV27 and TRBJ1-3; TRBD1 agrees at 7 bases. Trimming took 6 bases from V and 5 from J; bases not matched to a gene: 7. Per the germline V gene, CDR1 is MNHEY and CDR2 is SMNVEV (reference sequence). This CDR3 has 14 amino acids. In nucleotides, the CDR3 is TGTGCCAGCAGGGGTCAGGGGGGTAGAAACACCATATATTTT. It is translated as CASRGQGGRNTIYF.

In its sample, this clone was seen a few times. V gene TRBV5-6 combines with J gene TRBJ2-7, with TRBD1 as a possible D gene (7 bases). Looked up from germline, CDR1 is SGHDT and CDR2 is YYEEEE. With 4 bases removed from V and 8 bases from J, the gap between germline ends came to 19 bases. This CDR3 spans 14 amino acids. CDR3 residues: CASSGTSVGGQQYF. As DNA, the CDR3 is TGTGCCAGCAGCGGGACTTCCGTAGGGGGCCAGCAGTACTTC.

The chain has TRBV3-1 (or the pseudogene TRBV3-2) and TRBJ1-4; possibly TRBD1 for D (5 bases). CDR1 and CDR2 from the germline V gene are LGHDT and YNNKEL (reference sequence). Deletions cut 4 bases from V and 11 bases from J, with 11 bases between. This CDR3 region has 12 residues. CDR3 sequence reads: CASSPLGGKLFF. The CDR3 DNA is TGTGCCAGCAGCCCTTTGGGGGGGAAACTGTTTTTT.

The V and J genes are TRBV6-2 or TRBV6-3 and TRBJ2-5; TRBD2 matches 8 bases. The CDR3 sequence is 15 residues long. Trimming removed 0 bases from V and 10 bases from J; junction bases left unmatched: 10. From germline, CDR1 is MNHEY and CDR2 SVGEGT. The CDR3 sequence is CASSYSAGGLSDQYF. The CDR3 DNA reads as TGTGCCAGCAGTTACTCGGCGGGGGGACTTAGCGACCAGTACTTC.

The gene calls are TRBV6-2 or TRBV6-3 and TRBJ2-3, with D possibly being TRBD2 (6 bases). The germline V gene has CDR1 MNHEY and CDR2 SVGEGT. V was trimmed by 2 bases and J by 1 base, leaving 19 bases between them. The CDR3 runs to 18 residues. CDR3 bases: TGTGCCAGCAGTTACCCCACCGGGACTGCCATGGGCACAGATACGCAGTATTTT. Amino acid sequence: CASSYPTGTAMGTDTQYF.

This clone was picked up one time. The genes are TRBV4-2 and TRBJ2-7, with a possible D match to TRBD2 (7 bases). The CDR3 covers 13 residues. In germline, CDR1 is LGHNA, CDR2 YNFKEQ. Trimming stripped 11 bases from V and 2 bases from J, with 16 bases between. CDR3 protein: CACAGAPTYEQYF. For the CDR3, the DNA is TGTGCCTGCGCGGGGGCCCCTACCTACGAGCAGTACTTC.

This chain links TRBV12-3 or TRBV12-4 with TRBJ1-2; the match to TRBD1 covers 7 bases. V lost 6 bases, J lost 8 bases, and 9 bases stayed unmatched. This CDR3 contains 13 residues. This chain's CDR3 is CASRLDRIGGYTF. The DNA of the CDR3 is TGTGCCAGCAGATTGGACAGGATTGGGGGCTACACCTTC.

V gene TRBV4-2 combines with J gene TRBJ1-2; 10 bases agree with TRBD1. Germline lookup yields CDR1 LGHNA and CDR2 YNFKEQ. V dropped 4 bases and J dropped 3; count of bases not matched to a gene: 5. CDR3 size: 15 residues. CDR3 nucleotide sequence: TGTGCCAGCAGCCTAGACAGGGGGCCGCACTATGGCTACACCTTC. Residues: CASSLDRGPHYGYTF.

V and J are TRBV7-3 and TRBJ2-5; no clear D. This CDR3 spans 13 amino acids. The V end lost 1 base, the J end lost 3 bases, and 6 bases lay between the germline ends. In germline, CDR1 is SGHTA, CDR2 FQGTGA. CDR3 sequence: CASSLNSKETQYF. DNA for the CDR3: TGTGCCAGCAGCTTAAACAGCAAAGAGACCCAGTACTTC.

Only a few counts were recorded for this clone. V and J are TRBV6-5 and TRBJ1-5; D is undetermined. With 6 bases removed from V and 6 bases from J, the gap between germline ends came to 18 bases. Germline loops: CDR1 MNHEY, CDR2 SVGAGI. The CDR3 totals 15 residues. CDR3 nucleotides: TGTGCCAGCAGCCGATGGGCCAACGAAGGTCAGCCCCAGCATTTT. Its translation is CASSRWANEGQPQHF.

The gene calls are TRBV20-1 and TRBJ1-2; the D is unclear. Trimming shortened V by 5 bases and J by 10 bases, and 14 bases separated the two germline ends. The CDR3 has 11 amino acids. In germline, CDR1 is DFQATT, CDR2 SNEGSKA (reference sequence). The CDR3 DNA is TGCAGTGCTCCCCAGGAAACTTCCTACACCTTC. Protein: CSAPQETSYTF.

The gene calls are TRBV7-9 and TRBJ1-4; maybe TRBD1 (5 bases). Germline V lookup: CDR1 SEHNR, CDR2 FQNEAQ (reference sequence). There are 17 residues in the CDR3. The V end was cut by 1 base, the J end by 4 bases, with 16 bases between. The CDR3 protein is CASSLVVGGVNNEKLFF. The CDR3 nucleotides are TGTGCCAGCAGCTTAGTAGTCGGGGGGGTGAATAATGAAAAACTGTTTTTT.

The V call is TRBV7-8, the J call TRBJ2-1, with TRBD1 identical over 7 bases. CDR1 SGHVS and CDR2 FQNEAQ come from the germline V gene. V dropped 5 bases and J dropped 9; count of bases not matched to a gene: 4. There are 12 residues in the CDR3. CDR3 loop: CASSHYRGEQFF. The CDR3 coding sequence is TGTGCCAGCAGCCATTACAGGGGTGAGCAGTTCTTC.

The CDR3 nucleotides are TGTGCCAGCAGCGGGACTAGCGGGGGGAAAACCTACGAGCAGTACTTC. Its translation is CASSGTSGGKTYEQYF. The chain combines TRBV6-2 or TRBV6-3 with TRBJ2-7, with 15 bases fitting TRBD2. The germline CDR1 and CDR2 sequences are MNHEY and SVGEGT. V shed 6 bases, J shed 2 bases, and the junction held 5 bases outside the gene matches. This CDR3 is 16 amino acids long.

The chain employs TRBV4-1 and TRBJ2-4, with D possibly matching TRBD1 (7 bases). The CDR3 extends over 21 amino acids. Germline V gives CDR1 MGHRA, CDR2 YSYEKL. V was pared by 3 bases and J by 1 base, with 28 bases between. This chain's CDR3 is CASSQARGAPNLQGAKNIQYF. The CDR3 DNA reads as TGCGCCAGCAGCCAGGCCAGGGGGGCGCCCAACCTACAAGGGGCCAAAAACATTCAGTACTTC.

This chain links TRBV27 with TRBJ2-7, with TRBD1 matching over 9 bases. V gave up 10 bases and J gave up 4 bases; unmatched junction bases: 8. Germline V gene lookup returns CDR1 MNHEY and CDR2 SMNVEV (reference sequence). There are 13 residues in the CDR3. The CDR3 nucleotides read TGTGCCATCTCCCCGGGACAGGGATACGAGCAGTACTTC. Its translation: CAISPGQGYEQYF.

Only a few counts were recorded for this clone. The chain joins TRBV30 to TRBJ2-3; 8 nucleotides agree with TRBD2. Germline assignment: CDR1 GTSNPN and CDR2 SVGIG (reference sequence). CDR3 size: 13 residues. V gave up 4 bases and J gave up 1 base; unmatched junction bases: 1. Here the CDR3 reads CAWTSGRTDTQYF. DNA for the CDR3: TGTGCCTGGACTAGCGGGCGCACAGATACGCAGTATTTT.

The rearrangement links TRBV5-1 to TRBJ2-2; D perhaps matches TRBD1 (5 bases). This CDR3 comprises 13 residues. The V end was cut by 4 bases, the J end by 5 bases, with 9 bases between. Per the germline V gene, CDR1 is SGHRS and CDR2 is YFSETQ. This CDR3 reads CASSETATGELFF. CDR3 in DNA: TGCGCCAGCAGCGAGACAGCGACCGGGGAGCTGTTTTTT.

The V and J genes are TRBV20-1 and TRBJ2-7, with 7 bases identical to TRBD1. J gave up 4 bases and V 5 bases, and 2 bases lay outside the gene matches. The germline V gene has CDR1 DFQATT and CDR2 SNEGSKA (reference sequence). The CDR3 has 11 amino acids. In DNA form, the CDR3 reads TGCAGTGCTTCGGACAGGTACGAGCAGTACTTC. Its protein is CSASDRYEQYF.

The genes are TRBV18 and TRBJ2-5, with 12 positions matching TRBD2. CDR1 and CDR2 from the germline V gene are KGHSH and LQKENI. The ends lost 4 bases at V and 5 bases at J; junction bases unmatched: 8. This CDR3 region has 16 residues. The CDR3 DNA reads as TGTGCCAGCTCACTTGGGACTAGCGGGCGGTCGGAGACCCAGTACTTC. It translates to CASSLGTSGRSETQYF.

The chain uses TRBV7-2 and TRBJ2-3, with D unclear. V was clipped by 4 bases and J by 1 base, with 15 bases between them. The V gene's germline CDR1 is SGHTA and CDR2 FQGNSA. This CDR3 region has 16 residues. CDR3 DNA sequence: TGTGCCAGCAGCTCCCGAGGCGACGTACGCACAGATACGCAGTATTTT. Translating it yields CASSSRGDVRTDTQYF.